The 27 T cell receptor beta chains given below trace back to one sample, sequenced in a study of CD8 T cells in ankylosing spondylitis. Study-wide findings and caveats: Characteristic of ankylosing spondylitis blood, it appeared, was a TCR beta motif comprising roughly 8 highly homologous variants.

TCRdb recomputed calls from the 5' RACE reads with MiXCR, one row per CDR3 protein. This table holds 400,000 or so distinct CDR3 sequences, roughly 26% found once. Their antigens remain unidentified. Sequenced input: blood, either unsorted or a sorted T cell fraction (not recorded which). These receptors came from a male donor with ankylosing spondylitis.

The chain is built from TRBV20-1 and TRBJ2-2, with TRBD2 as a possible D gene (5 bases). Germline lookup yields CDR1 DFQATT and CDR2 SNEGSKA (reference sequence). This CDR3 has 15 amino acids. The V gene lost 4 bases and the J gene lost 3 bases, with 15 bases spanning the gap. The CDR3 nucleotides read TGCAGTGCTAAGCCCGGGATATGGGACACCGGGGAGCTGTTTTTT. Translation gives CSAKPGIWDTGELFF.

This clonotype turned up a few times. V gene TRBV15 combines with J gene TRBJ2-1; 8 positions agree with TRBD1. After removal of 1 base from V and 1 base from J, the junction contained 3 bases not matched to a gene. The CDR3 contains 16 residues. Germline V gene lookup returns CDR1 LNHNV and CDR2 YYDKDF (reference sequence). CDR3 residues: CATSRVGDRSYNEQFF. In DNA, the CDR3 is TGTGCCACCAGCAGAGTAGGGGACAGGTCCTACAATGAGCAGTTCTTC.

This clonotype was recorded once. The chain has TRBV7-9 and TRBJ2-5, with TRBD1 matching over 7 bases. V lost 5 bases and J lost 6; bases outside the gene matches: 6. The CDR3 contains 13 residues. CDR1 and CDR2 from the germline V gene are SEHNR and FQNEAQ (reference sequence). CDR3 protein: CASSQGDTKTQYF. The CDR3 coding sequence is TGTGCCAGCAGCCAGGGGGACACCAAGACCCAGTACTTC. The full variable domain, completed using reference TRBV7-9 and TRBJ2-5, is DTGVSQNPRHKITKRGQNVTFRCDPISEHNRLYWYRQTLGQGPEFLTYFQNEAQLEKSRLLSDRFSAERPKGSFSTLEIQRTEQGDSAMYLCASSQGDTKTQYFGPGTRLLVL.

The V gene is TRBV20-1, the J gene TRBJ2-5; 8 bases map to TRBD1. The CDR3 extends over 12 amino acids. Per germline, CDR1 DFQATT and CDR2 SNEGSKA (reference sequence). V shed 4 bases and J 5 bases; nucleotides not matched to a gene: 3. CDR3 bases: TGCAGTGCTACGACAGGGGTGGAGACCCAGTACTTC. Encoded protein: CSATTGVETQYF.

CDR3 DNA sequence: TGCAGTTTTTACGGGACTACCCACAATGAGCAGTTCTTC. Protein product: CSFYGTTHNEQFF. V and J are TRBV20-1 and TRBJ2-1, with TRBD2 matching over 7 bases. The V segment lost 8 bases and the J segment 5 bases; nucleotides outside the gene matches: 9. The CDR3 has 13 residues. From germline, CDR1 is DFQATT and CDR2 SNEGSKA (reference sequence).

This clonotype turned up a few times. CDR3 amino acids: CASSPGPSRAAFF. CDR3 nucleotide sequence: TGTGCCAGCAGTCCGGGACCCTCACGAGCAGCTTTCTTT. The chain employs TRBV12-3 or TRBV12-4 and TRBJ1-1; a weak D match, TRBD1 (5 bases). The CDR3 length is 13 residues. The V end lost 5 bases, the J end lost 10 bases, and 17 bases lay between the germline ends.

The chain carries TRBV5-1 and TRBJ2-1, with a tentative D call TRBD2 (6 bases). Germline V gene lookup returns CDR1 SGHRS and CDR2 YFSETQ. The CDR3 is made up of 16 amino acids. The V gene lost 1 base and the J gene lost 3 bases, with 14 bases spanning the gap. CDR3 bases: TGCGCCAGCAGCTTGTCCCGGGACTCTCACTACAATGAGCAGTTCTTC. This gives the protein CASSLSRDSHYNEQFF.

The J gene is TRBJ2-7, the V gene TRBV5-1, with a possible D match to TRBD1 (6 bases). Germline V CDR1 and CDR2: SGHRS, YFSETQ. The CDR3 has 15 amino acids. V lost 0 bases and J lost 3, with 13 bases in between. In nucleotides, the CDR3 is TGCGCCAGCAGCTTGGGGGTGACAGGTAACTACGAGCAGTACGTC. This sequence encodes CASSLGVTGNYEQYV.

This clonotype was seen a few times. This chain joins TRBV20-1 and TRBJ1-5, with TRBD1 matching 7 bases. Unmatched junction bases numbered 9, after V lost 5 bases and J lost 8 bases. Germline assignment: CDR1 DFQATT and CDR2 SNEGSKA (reference sequence). There are 13 residues in the CDR3. The CDR3 sequence: CSAQVGTEKPQHF. The CDR3 bases are TGCAGTGCTCAGGTGGGGACAGAAAAGCCCCAGCATTTT.

This chain connects TRBV12-3 or TRBV12-4 to TRBJ1-4, with TRBD1 matching 8 bases. V was pared by 4 bases and J by 7 bases, with 11 bases of the junction left unmatched. This CDR3 has 16 amino acids. CDR3 sequence (DNA): TGTGCCAGCAGTTACCCCCGACAGGGGTTTAGTGAAAAACTGTTTTTT. Translation: CASSYPRQGFSEKLFF.

The J gene is TRBJ2-1, the V gene TRBV4-2; D may be TRBD1 (5 bases). This CDR3 is 16 amino acids long. Germline lookup yields CDR1 LGHNA and CDR2 YNFKEQ. The ends were cut back, 0 bases at V and 9 bases at J, with 18 bases in the middle. CDR3 nucleotide sequence: TGTGCCAGCAGCCAAGAGGGGCTAGGCTCTAGGGGTGAGCAGTTCTTC. It specifies CASSQEGLGSRGEQFF.

This CDR3 is CASAGSNQPQHF. CDR3 nucleotides: TGTGCCAGCGCAGGGAGCAATCAGCCCCAGCATTTT. The V gene is TRBV12-3 or TRBV12-4, the J gene TRBJ1-5, with D perhaps matching TRBD1 (5 bases). The CDR3 has 12 residues. The germline V and J ends were trimmed by 8 bases and 1 base, with 6 bases remaining between them.

This clonotype appeared a single time. The chain is built from TRBV20-1 and TRBJ2-5; 11 bases fit TRBD2. Germline V gene sequence: CDR1 DFQATT, CDR2 SNEGSKA (reference sequence). The V segment lost 6 bases and the J segment 7 bases; nucleotides outside the gene matches: 4. This CDR3 has 12 amino acids. CDR3 in DNA: TGCAGTGCGGCTAGCGGGAGGTTGACCCAGTACTTC. Encoded protein: CSAASGRLTQYF.

This chain links TRBV12-3 or TRBV12-4 with TRBJ2-5; 10 bases line up with TRBD2. This CDR3 region has 16 residues. With V trimmed by 7 bases and J by 7 bases, 15 bases remained unmatched. DNA for the CDR3: TGTGCCAGCATCCCATCTCTAGCGGGAGTCCCGGGGACCCAGTACTTC. Encoded protein: CASIPSLAGVPGTQYF.

This clonotype appeared a few times. This chain links TRBV20-1 with TRBJ2-7; possible D gene TRBD2, 5 bases. Germline V gene sequence: CDR1 DFQATT, CDR2 SNEGSKA (reference sequence). V was clipped by 3 bases and J by 3 bases, with 6 bases between them. The CDR3 loop spans 11 amino acids. The CDR3 protein is CSASGDYEQYF. The CDR3 DNA is TGCAGTGCTAGCGGGGACTACGAGCAGTACTTC.

The V call is TRBV3-1, the J call TRBJ2-1; 7 bases fit TRBD2. The CDR3 is 15 residues long. V shed 4 bases, J shed 2 bases, and the junction held 5 bases outside the gene matches. Per germline, CDR1 LGHDT and CDR2 YNNKEL (reference sequence). CDR3 amino acids: CASSPRTSPYNEQFF. The CDR3 DNA reads as TGTGCCAGCAGCCCACGGACTAGTCCCTACAATGAGCAGTTCTTC.

This clonotype appeared a few times. V and J are TRBV30 and TRBJ1-2; TRBD1 might be the D (5 bases). This CDR3 has 13 amino acids. From germline, CDR1 is GTSNPN and CDR2 SVGIG (reference sequence). V lost 2 bases to trimming and J lost 7 bases, with 14 bases between them. The CDR3 is CAWSSGFGGGYTF. The CDR3 region has the DNA TGTGCCTGGAGTTCGGGGTTTGGGGGTGGCTACACCTTC.

This clonotype was seen a handful of times. The chain employs TRBV3-1 and TRBJ2-7; tentatively, D is TRBD2 (6 bases). From germline, CDR1 is LGHDT and CDR2 YNNKEL (reference sequence). The CDR3 is 15 amino acids. The V end lost 4 bases, the J end lost 7 bases, and 20 bases lay between the germline ends. The CDR3 spells CASSPQWKAGVEQYF. The CDR3 region has the DNA TGTGCCAGCAGCCCTCAATGGAAAGCGGGCGTGGAGCAGTACTTC.

The chain is built from TRBV6-2 or TRBV6-3 and TRBJ1-1, with D unclear. Deletions cut 5 bases from V and 5 bases from J, with 9 bases between. Per germline, CDR1 MNHEY and CDR2 SVGEGT. CDR3 length: 12 amino acids. CDR3 sequence (DNA): TGTGCCAGCAGTAATACCGGGACTGAAGCTTTCTTT. Protein product: CASSNTGTEAFF.

This clonotype was seen a few times. The chain employs TRBV20-1 and TRBJ2-5; the match to TRBD1 covers 7 bases. The V gene's germline CDR1 is DFQATT and CDR2 SNEGSKA (reference sequence). This CDR3 is built from 14 residues. The V gene end was trimmed by 5 bases and the J gene end by 4 bases; junction bases not matched to a gene: 10. The CDR3 nucleotides are TGCAGTGCTTTTCAAAAACAGGGGAGAGAGACCCAGTACTTC. Its protein product is CSAFQKQGRETQYF.

This clonotype occurred a few times. The chain employs TRBV6-1 and TRBJ1-5, with 7 nucleotides matching TRBD1. J lost 3 bases, V lost 2 bases, and 7 bases had no gene match. CDR3 length: 16 residues. CDR1 is MNHNS, CDR2 SASEGT, per germline. CDR3 DNA: TGTGCCAGCAGTGAAATGGGGGGACAGAACAATCAGCCCCAGCATTTT. Protein sequence: CASSEMGGQNNQPQHF.

This clonotype has more than one count but fewer than ten. The chain uses TRBV4-1 and TRBJ1-2; 9 bases agree with TRBD1. V lost 1 base and J lost 8; bases outside the gene matches: 17. The CDR3 has 18 amino acids. The germline V gene has CDR1 MGHRA and CDR2 YSYEKL. The CDR3 DNA follows: TGCGCCAGCAGCCAAGGTACCACCGCGGGACAGGGCCCAGCGGGCTACACCTTC. Its protein product is CASSQGTTAGQGPAGYTF.

The rearrangement uses TRBV7-2 and TRBJ2-1; the D gene could be TRBD1 or TRBD2 (7 bases each). The CDR3 length is 15 residues. Germline CDR1 reads SGHTA; CDR2 reads FQGNSA. Trimming left V 5 bases short and J 6 bases short, with 17 bases between. CDR3 region: CASSPRGGGGNEQFF. The CDR3 DNA reads as TGTGCCAGCAGCCCCCGGGGAGGGGGCGGCAATGAGCAGTTCTTC.

This clonotype was counted only a few times. The chain is built from TRBV5-1 and TRBJ2-7; 11 bases are a match to TRBD2. The CDR3 spans 17 residues. The V gene end was trimmed by 0 bases and the J gene end by 0 bases; junction bases not matched to a gene: 5. Germline V gene data show CDR1 as SGHRS and CDR2 as YFSETQ. CDR3 DNA sequence: TGCGCCAGCAGCTTGGTGCTAGCGGGAGGAAGCTCCTACGAGCAGTACTTC. Translated: CASSLVLAGGSSYEQYF.

This clonotype was counted only a few times. This chain joins TRBV2 and TRBJ2-1; D may be TRBD1 (10 bases). In germline, CDR1 is SNHLY, CDR2 FYNNEI. Trimming removed 3 bases at V and 4 bases at J, with 25 bases between. The CDR3 length is 19 residues. Here the CDR3 DNA reads TGTGCCAGCAGTGAGACAGGGGGCGGGAGGGCCGGAATGTACAATGAGCAGTTCTTC. The encoded protein is CASSETGGGRAGMYNEQFF. The full variable domain, rest sourced from reference TRBV2 and TRBJ2-1, is EPEVTQTPSHQVTQMGQEVILRCVPISNHLYFYWYRQILGQKVEFLVSFYNNEISEKSEIFDDQFSVERPDGSNFTLKIRSTKLEDSAMYFCASSETGGGRAGMYNEQFFGPGTRLTVL.

This clonotype was seen a handful of times. The V and J genes are TRBV2 and TRBJ2-7; tentatively, D is TRBD1 (5 bases). Germline V CDR1 and CDR2: SNHLY, FYNNEI. The CDR3 contains 15 residues. Trimming stripped 5 bases from V and 3 bases from J, with 17 bases between. Written as DNA, the CDR3 is TGTGCCAGCAGTCCAGGGCACGAAAGTGTCTACGAGCAGTACGTC. This sequence encodes CASSPGHESVYEQYV.

V gene TRBV5-1 combines with J gene TRBJ2-1, with D unresolved. This CDR3 spans 15 amino acids. Germline CDR1 SGHRS, CDR2 YFSETQ. V dropped 0 bases and J dropped 1 base, with 8 bases sitting between them. The CDR3 sequence: CASSLARASYNEQFF. The CDR3 nucleotides read TGCGCCAGCAGCTTGGCTAGGGCTTCCTACAATGAGCAGTTCTTC.